This is a list of T cell receptor beta chains from one sample in a study of blood T cell repertoires in COVID-19. Clones were read by immunoSEQ multiplex PCR, and TCRdb kept only the in-frame ones, dropping some. This table has 200,000 to 250,000 clones, 70% to 90% appearing once. The specimen was PBMCs or T cells enriched from blood (not recorded which). The receptor set was obtained from a woman aged 45-59 years who had recovered from COVID-19. CDR3s include the opening cysteine and the closing phenylalanine or tryptophan. D genes are given only for firm matches. Clone size is given for some rows only: seen once, a few or many times, or a class if the clone is expanded.

TRBJ1-2,few,TRBV30,NA,CAWSSTGRDGYTF,TGTGCCTGGAGTTCCACAGGGCGGGATGGCTACACCTTC
TRBJ1-1,NA,TRBV19,TRBD1,CASSRDPGWTGVGTEAFF,TGTGCCAGTAGTAGGGACCCTGGGTGGACAGGGGTCGGCACTGAAGCTTTCTTT
TRBJ2-2,NA,TRBV11-2,NA,CASSHLDAANTGELFF,TGTGCCAGCAGCCATTTGGATGCGGCGAACACCGGGGAGCTGTTTTTT
TRBJ2-7,NA,TRBV27,TRBD1,CASRGQAFYEQYF,TGTGCCAGCAGGGGACAGGCCTTTTACGAGCAGTACTTC
TRBJ2-1,NA,TRBV10-3,NA,CATRPVSSQRVSNEQFF,TGTGCCACCCGACCCGTGAGCTCCCAGCGGGTCTCCAATGAGCAGTTCTTC
TRBJ1-1,NA,TRBV19,NA,CASILGTRNTEAFF,TGTGCCAGTATCCTTGGGACACGGAACACTGAAGCTTTCTTT
TRBJ1-1,NA,TRBV29-1,NA,CSVRRAGGQETEAFF,TGCAGCGTGCGAAGAGCAGGAGGGCAAGAAACTGAAGCTTTCTTT
TRBJ2-7,NA,TRBV3-1/TRBV3-2,TRBD2,CASSQGLVTSGDTYEQYF,TGTGCCAGCAGCCAAGGCCTAGTCACTAGCGGGGATACCTACGAGCAGTACTTC
TRBJ2-7,NA,TRBV6-5,TRBD1,CASSRQGGSYEQYF,TGTGCCAGCAGTAGACAGGGCGGCTCCTACGAGCAGTACTTC
TRBJ1-5,once,TRBV15,NA,CATSRDFGGNQPQHF,TGTGCCACCAGCAGAGATTTCGGGGGCAATCAGCCCCAGCATTTT
TRBJ1-5,NA,TRBV6-5,NA,CASRSGSSNQPQHF,TGTGCCAGCAGGTCGGGTTCTAGCAATCAGCCCCAGCATTTT
TRBJ1-1,NA,TRBV6-2/TRBV6-3,NA,CASSYPPGSMNTEAFF,TGTGCCAGCAGTTACCCCCCAGGGTCGATGAACACTGAAGCTTTCTTT
TRBJ2-2,once,TRBV6-5,TRBD2,CASRNRLTSAGELFF,TGTGCCAGCAGGAACCGCCTAACTAGCGCCGGGGAGCTGTTTTTT
TRBJ1-5,NA,TRBV27,TRBD1,CASSLIGTGDQPQHF,TGTGCCAGCAGTTTAATTGGGACAGGAGATCAGCCCCAGCATTTT
TRBJ2-2,NA,TRBV5-4,NA,CASSLGTSNTGELFF,TGTGCCAGCAGCTTAGGGACTTCGAACACCGGGGAGCTGTTTTTT
TRBJ1-2,once,TRBV6-2/TRBV6-3,NA,CASSYFEQSVAGYTF,TGTGCCAGCAGTTACTTCGAACAGTCCGTCGCTGGCTACACCTTC
TRBJ2-5,NA,TRBV11-2,NA,CASSLQETQYF,TGTGCCAGCAGCCTCCAAGAGACCCAGTACTTC
TRBJ2-1,NA,TRBV14,NA,CASSQQGLTEQFF,TGTGCCAGCAGCCAACAGGGGCTTACTGAGCAGTTCTTC
TRBJ2-1,NA,TRBV9,NA,CASSVSFIPREQFF,TGTGCCAGCAGCGTAAGTTTTATCCCCAGAGAGCAGTTCTTC
TRBJ1-2,NA,TRBV10-2,NA,CASSESGGYGYTF,TGCGCCAGCAGTGAGTCGGGGGGATATGGCTACACCTTC
TRBJ1-2,NA,TRBV12-2,NA,CASRLPRTGRPNGYTF,TGTGCAAGTCGCTTACCCCGGACAGGGCGGCCAAATGGCTACACCTTC
TRBJ1-1,NA,TRBV7-6,NA,CASSRGEGTEAFF,TGTGCCAGCAGCCGGGGGGAGGGGACTGAAGCTTTCTTT
TRBJ2-7,once,TRBV19,NA,CASSQLGGSSYEQYF,TGTGCCAGTAGTCAACTGGGGGGAAGCTCCTACGAGCAGTACTTC
TRBJ2-7,few,TRBV7-2,NA,CASSYTGLPSYEQYF,TGTGCCAGCAGCTATACAGGGCTCCCCTCCTACGAGCAGTACTTC
TRBJ2-2,NA,TRBV7-2,NA,CASRGSGDTGELFF,TGTGCCAGCAGGGGCTCGGGGGACACCGGGGAGCTGTTTTTT
TRBJ2-1,NA,TRBV2,TRBD2,CASSPPLAVQYNEQFF,TGTGCCAGCAGCCCTCCCCTAGCGGTTCAATACAATGAGCAGTTCTTC
TRBJ1-6,NA,TRBV11-2,NA,CASSPNAGYNSPLHF,TGTGCCAGCAGTCCCAATGCAGGTTACAATTCACCCCTCCACTTT
TRBJ1-1,NA,TRBV27,NA,CASSLTGQNTEAFF,TGTGCCAGCAGTTTAACGGGTCAGAACACTGAAGCTTTCTTT
TRBJ2-7,NA,TRBV10-3,TRBD1,CAISGGTGGPYEQYF,TGTGCCATCAGTGGGGGGACAGGGGGCCCCTACGAGCAGTACTTC
TRBJ2-1,NA,TRBV5-1,TRBD2,CASSSQGLAVYNEQFF,TGCGCCAGCAGCTCCCAGGGACTAGCGGTCTACAATGAGCAGTTCTTC
TRBJ1-2,NA,TRBV14,NA,CASSQRGGLANYGYTF,TGTGCCAGCAGCCAACGCGGGGGACTTGCTAACTATGGCTACACCTTC
TRBJ2-7,NA,TRBV12-5,TRBD2,CASGLGTSGTYEQYF,TGTGCTAGTGGTTTGGGGACTAGCGGGACCTACGAGCAGTACTTC
TRBJ2-7,NA,TRBV2,TRBD2,CASSAGGLAGKNEQYF,TGTGCCAGCAGTGCGGGGGGACTAGCGGGAAAGAACGAGCAGTACTTC
TRBJ2-7,NA,TRBV27,TRBD2,CASSLEGGPPYEQYF,TGTGCCAGCAGTTTGGAGGGAGGGCCACCCTACGAGCAGTACTTC